Ten or more counts support the clone carrying this T cell receptor (beta chain). Its antigen remains unidentified. This sample is drawn from a study of T cells in Graves' hyperthyroidism and ophthalmopathy. Study-wide findings and caveats: The majority of expanded thyroid clonotypes above 0.001 also appeared in blood.

Exclusions: uncontrolled infection, other autoimmune disease, pregnancy, lactation. Amplified TCR beta CDR3 regions came from RNA transcripts. The HTBI primer set was used in a first-round RT-PCR of the TCR CDR3. TCRdb used MiXCR to reprocess the multiplex PCR reads, holding one entry per CDR3 protein. This sample has around 400,000 distinct CDR3 sequences, with around 14% found just once. This CDR3 is 13 amino acids long. V was trimmed by 6 bases and J by 5 bases, leaving 13 bases between them. Germline lookup yields CDR1 KGHSH and CDR2 LQKENI. The chain joins TRBV18 to TRBJ2-5; D remains unclear. What was sequenced was blood. This TCR came from a woman aged 18-30 years with Graves' hyperthyroidism. The CDR3 DNA reads TGTGCCAGCTCTCCGGGCCAATGGGAGACCCAGTACTTC. It yields the protein CASSPGQWETQYF.